This T cell receptor beta chain was obtained from a study of blood T cell repertoires in COVID-19. With 10 bases removed from V and 0 bases from J, the gap between germline ends came to 9 bases. This CDR3 is 13 amino acids long. Germline CDR1 and CDR2: KGHDR and SFDVKD. The table came from immunoSEQ multiplex PCR; TCRdb's copy has only in-frame clones and leaves some out. The sample has 250,000 to 400,000 clones; roughly 90% are singletons. This chain uses TRBV24-1 with TRBJ1-5; TRBD1 is a possible D gene (6 bases). This TCR was recovered from a man aged 60 to 75 who had recovered from COVID-19. Sequenced: PBMCs or T cells enriched from blood (not recorded which). DNA for the CDR3: TGTGCCACTAGACAGGATAGCAATCAGCCCCAGCATTTT. Encoded protein: CATRQDSNQPQHF.